A selection of T cell receptor beta chains follows, all from one sample in a study of human T cells and chemical hapten exposure. TCRdb fed the RACE reads into MiXCR, producing one record per CDR3 protein. The repertoire includes some 350,000 distinct CDR3 sequences, about 7% of them detected once, and around 8.2% sits in the top ten. Specimen: whole blood, collected in connection with sensitization to the hapten diphenylcyclopropenone (DPC). The receptors stem from a woman aged 18-29 years with alopecia areata. Some clones in this sample may be carry-over from other donors' samples. Each CDR3 is given with its conserved first and last residue. The order of the fields is D gene, J gene, clone size, V gene, CDR3 protein, CDR3 DNA. A D gene is named only where the DNA matches it firmly. For some rows the clone size is stated as once, few or many, or as a class when expanded; others skip it.

>TRBD1|TRBJ2-7|.|TRBV6-5
CASSYPTDRGAYEQYF
TGTGCCAGCAGTTACCCAACGGACAGGGGGGCCTACGAGCAGTACTTC
>.|TRBJ2-3|few|TRBV20-1
CSATPFEGPDTQYF
TGCAGTGCTACCCCTTTCGAAGGCCCAGATACGCAGTATTTT
>TRBD2|TRBJ2-5|.|TRBV7-6
CASSSRTSGGKTQYF
TGTGCCAGCAGCTCCCGGACTAGCGGGGGGAAGACCCAGTACTTC
>.|TRBJ2-7|.|TRBV5-1
CASSLEFMGSRPYF
TGCGCCAGCAGCTTGGAGTTTATGGGGAGCAGGCCGTACTTC
>.|TRBJ2-1|few|TRBV27
CASSDGPLNEQFF
TGTGCCAGCAGTGACGGGCCCCTCAATGAGCAGTTCTTC
>.|TRBJ2-7|many|TRBV3-1
CASSPDGVSYEQYF
TGTGCCAGCAGCCCCGACGGGGTCTCCTACGAGCAGTACTTC
>TRBD2|TRBJ2-5|few|TRBV5-4
CASRTSGGRETQYF
TGTGCCAGCAGGACTAGCGGGGGGAGAGAGACCCAGTACTTC
>.|TRBJ1-5|many|TRBV7-8
CASSLSTGNQPQHF
TGTGCCAGCAGCTTATCGACAGGTAATCAGCCCCAGCATTTT
>.|TRBJ1-3|.|TRBV12-5
CASGGGSAGNTIYF
TGTGCTAGTGGGGGCGGATCCGCTGGAAACACCATATATTTT
>.|TRBJ2-7|few|TRBV12-3/TRBV12-4
CASRASRVGEQYF
TGTGCCAGCAGGGCAAGCAGAGTTGGCGAGCAGTACTTC
>.|TRBJ2-7|many|TRBV12-3/TRBV12-4
CASSPLGPYEQYF
TGTGCCAGCAGCCCATTAGGGCCCTACGAGCAGTACTTC
>TRBD1|TRBJ1-2|few|TRBV27
CASSPTRTGGISYTF
TGTGCCAGCAGTCCCACCCGGACAGGGGGCATTAGCTACACCTTC
>.|TRBJ2-1|.|TRBV7-8
CASSTRQRLGQFF
TGTGCCAGCAGCACGCGACAAAGGCTCGGGCAGTTCTTC
>.|TRBJ1-5|few|TRBV12-3/TRBV12-4
CASSFWQGDQPQHF
TGTGCCAGCAGTTTTTGGCAGGGCGATCAGCCCCAGCATTTT
>TRBD1|TRBJ1-6|.|TRBV6-2/TRBV6-3
CASSHHDRDNSPLHF
TGTGCCAGCAGCCATCACGACAGGGATAATTCACCCCTCCACTTT
>TRBD2|TRBJ2-1|many|TRBV12-3/TRBV12-4
CASSPSGGNFYEQFF
TGTGCCAGCAGTCCCAGCGGGGGGAATTTCTATGAGCAGTTCTTC
>.|TRBJ1-5|.|TRBV2
CASSEQGNQPQHF
TGTGCCAGCAGTGAGCAGGGTAATCAGCCCCAGCATTTT
>.|TRBJ2-1|few|TRBV12-3/TRBV12-4
CASCDSMVAGKQFF
TGTGCCAGCTGCGACAGTATGGTGGCGGGGAAGCAGTTCTTC
>.|TRBJ2-3|many|TRBV5-4
CASSFGGFQGADTQYF
TGTGCCAGCAGCTTTGGGGGCTTTCAAGGGGCAGATACGCAGTATTTT
>TRBD1|TRBJ2-1|many|TRBV7-2
CASSLEGQGGEQFF
TGTGCCAGCAGCTTAGAGGGACAGGGTGGTGAGCAGTTCTTC
>.|TRBJ1-2|many|TRBV7-2
CASSLVWSGAGPYGYTF
TGTGCCAGCAGCTTAGTGTGGTCAGGGGCGGGTCCCTATGGCTACACCTTC
>TRBD1|TRBJ1-1|many|TRBV24-1
CATSESGTGKWLMNTEAFF
TGTGCCACCAGTGAGTCCGGGACAGGGAAGTGGCTAATGAACACTGAAGCTTTCTTT
>.|TRBJ1-6|.|TRBV6-5
CASSYGLNSPLHF
TGTGCCAGCAGTTATGGGTTAAATTCACCCCTCCACTTT
>TRBD2|TRBJ2-3|many|TRBV27
CASSFSRTSGGTDTQYF
TGTGCCAGCAGTTTTTCGCGGACTAGCGGGGGGACAGATACGCAGTATTTT